This T cell receptor beta chain came from a study of identical twins. Study results and caveats: Twin-shared out-of-frame alpha sequences showed excess low generation probability.

As concerns this clonotype: As yet, its antigen is unknown.

The CDR3 covers 15 residues. V gave up 0 bases and J gave up 7 bases; unmatched junction bases: 4. The germline CDR1 and CDR2 sequences are SEHNR and FQNEAQ (reference sequence). From the 5' RACE reads, TCRdb called clonotypes with MiXCR, one entry per CDR3 protein. The sample has a few hundred thousand distinct CDR3 sequences; roughly 8.6% are singletons. These same data were also listed under a study on yellow fever vaccine responses in identical twins.

This chain connects TRBV7-9 to TRBJ1-2, with 11 bases lining up with TRBD1. The material sequenced was memory (CD45RO+) T cells sorted from blood. The source is a woman between 18 and 29 years old in good health. CDR3 nucleotides: TGTGCCAGCAGCTTAGCAGGACAGGGGGCTAGTGGCTACACCTTC. It codes for CASSLAGQGASGYTF.